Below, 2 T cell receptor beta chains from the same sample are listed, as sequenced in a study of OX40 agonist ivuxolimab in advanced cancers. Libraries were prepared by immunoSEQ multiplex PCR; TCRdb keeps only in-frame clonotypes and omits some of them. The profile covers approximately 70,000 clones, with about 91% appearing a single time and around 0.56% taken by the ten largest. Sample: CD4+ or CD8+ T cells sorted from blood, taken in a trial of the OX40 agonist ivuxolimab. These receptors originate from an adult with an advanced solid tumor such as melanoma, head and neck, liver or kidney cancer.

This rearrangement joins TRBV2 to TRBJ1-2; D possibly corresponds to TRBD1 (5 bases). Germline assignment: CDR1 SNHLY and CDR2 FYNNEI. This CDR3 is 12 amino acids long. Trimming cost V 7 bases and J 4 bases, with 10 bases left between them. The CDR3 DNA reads TGTGCCAGCAAGGGAGACAGCTATGGCTACACCTTC. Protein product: CASKGDSYGYTF.

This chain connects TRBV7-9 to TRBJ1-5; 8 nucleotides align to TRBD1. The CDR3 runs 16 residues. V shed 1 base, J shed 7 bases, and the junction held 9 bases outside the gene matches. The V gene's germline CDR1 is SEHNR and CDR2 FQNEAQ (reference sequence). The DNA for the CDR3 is TGTGCCAGCAGCTTAGTGGAAGGGGACAGGTACCAGCCCCAGCATTTT. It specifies CASSLVEGDRYQPQHF.